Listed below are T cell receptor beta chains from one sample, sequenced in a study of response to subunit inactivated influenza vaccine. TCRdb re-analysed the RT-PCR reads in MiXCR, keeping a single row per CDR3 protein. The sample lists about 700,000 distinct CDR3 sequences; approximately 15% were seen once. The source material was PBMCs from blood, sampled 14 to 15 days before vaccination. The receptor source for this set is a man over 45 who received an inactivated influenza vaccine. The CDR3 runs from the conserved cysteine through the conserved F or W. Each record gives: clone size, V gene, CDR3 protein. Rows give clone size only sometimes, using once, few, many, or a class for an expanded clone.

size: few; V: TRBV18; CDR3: CASSLYTGANKYEQYF
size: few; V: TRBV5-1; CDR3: CASSLAGQLISGNTIYF
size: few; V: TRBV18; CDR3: CASSPRQGGHTGELFF
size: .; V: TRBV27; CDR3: CASSSGPHYEQYF
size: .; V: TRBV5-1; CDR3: CASSLAPGGAYNEQFF
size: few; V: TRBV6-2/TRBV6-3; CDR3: CASSLGTGVPGANVLTF
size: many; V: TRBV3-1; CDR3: CASSQEWYEQYF
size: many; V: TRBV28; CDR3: CASSLVIYEQFF
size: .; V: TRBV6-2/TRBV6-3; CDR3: CASCGLAKNIQYF
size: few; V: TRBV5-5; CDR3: CASSPLLGPTGQFF
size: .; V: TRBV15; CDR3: CATSRDPGEDEKLFF
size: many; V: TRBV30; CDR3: CAWSRRDSDTGELFF
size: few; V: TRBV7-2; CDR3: CASSFNRGEQFF
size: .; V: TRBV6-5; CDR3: CASGYRSGEQFF
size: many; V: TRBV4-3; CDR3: CASSQVDRNTGELFF
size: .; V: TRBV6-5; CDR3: CASSYTNSGRGFYEQYF